These 24 T cell receptor beta chains were sequenced from one sample in a study of cytomegalovirus exposure and HLA in healthy donors. PCR amplification relied on 60 Vbeta primers (plus 13 Jbeta primers). TCRdb keeps only in-frame clones here, not all; method: immunoSEQ multiplex PCR. This sample has about 130,000 clones; 70% to 80% occur once, and the top ten carry 3% to 4.5%. The sample was PBMCs. Receptors originate from a man aged 40-49 years in good health and CMV-seropositive.

This chain links TRBV29-1 with TRBJ1-1, with D unclear. CDR3 length equals 12 residues. V lost 2 bases and J 3 bases, leaving 7 bases between the germline ends. Germline lookup yields CDR1 SQVTM and CDR2 ANQGSEA. For the CDR3, the DNA is TGCAGCGTTGAATCGGAGTACACTGAAGCTTTCTTT. The encoded protein is CSVESEYTEAFF.

Turning to this clone: Relative to the germline gene, one junction end is altered; a read error may explain this. This chain connects TRBV7-9 to TRBJ2-5; 10 bases fit TRBD1. CDR1 and CDR2 from the germline V gene are SEHNR and FQNEAQ (reference sequence). There are 15 residues in the CDR3. The CDR3 nucleotides are TGTTCCAGCAGCCAGGGGACAGGGGTACAAGAGACCCAGTACTTC. Encoded protein: CSSSQGTGVQETQYF.

The chain carries TRBV5-5 and TRBJ2-7; 7 bases are shared with TRBD2. The CDR3 has 15 residues. V shed 4 bases and J 3 bases; nucleotides not matched to a gene: 10. CDR1 and CDR2 (germline): SGHKS, YYEKEE (reference sequence). DNA for the CDR3: TGTGCCAGCAGCCCGGGACTAAGGGGACTCTACGAGCAGTACTTC. This sequence encodes CASSPGLRGLYEQYF.

The chain is built from TRBV11-3 and TRBJ2-5; a weak D match, TRBD2 (5 bases). Germline V gene sequence: CDR1 SGHNT, CDR2 YENEEA. V dropped 1 base and J dropped 1 base, with 7 bases sitting between them. This CDR3 spans 14 amino acids. The CDR3 protein is CASSLGGSQETQYF. CDR3 bases: TGTGCCAGCAGCTTAGGCGGGTCCCAAGAGACCCAGTACTTC.

The J gene is TRBJ1-2, the V gene TRBV28, with 11 bases that match TRBD1. The CDR3 length is 16 residues. V trimming: 2 bases; J trimming: 4 bases; junction bases outside the gene matches: 6. Per germline, CDR1 MDHEN and CDR2 SYDVKM. This chain's CDR3 is CASSLPDRGRFYGYTF. DNA for the CDR3: TGTGCCAGCAGTTTACCGGACAGGGGGCGGTTCTATGGCTACACCTTC.

The genes are TRBV5-1 and TRBJ1-1; D unresolved. Germline V gene data show CDR1 as SGHRS and CDR2 as YFSETQ. The CDR3 is made up of 14 amino acids. The germline V and J ends were trimmed by 0 bases and 1 base, with 7 bases remaining between them. CDR3 in amino acids: CASSLDFQNTEAFF. Here the CDR3 DNA reads TGCGCCAGCAGCTTGGACTTCCAGAACACTGAAGCTTTCTTT.

This chain joins TRBV30 and TRBJ1-1; a weak D match, TRBD1 (5 bases). V shed 1 base and J shed 4 bases, with 7 bases lying between them. Per the germline V gene, CDR1 is GTSNPN and CDR2 is SVGIG (reference sequence). CDR3 length: 12 amino acids. The DNA of the CDR3 is TGTGCCTGGAGTGATACAGGCACTGAAGCTTTCTTT. This translates into CAWSDTGTEAFF. Supplemented by reference TRBV30 and TRBJ1-1, the full variable domain reads SQTIHQWPATLVQPVGSPLSLECTVEGTSNPNLYWYRQAAGRGLQLLFYSVGIGQISSEVPQNLSASRPQDRQFILSSKKLLLSDSGFYLCAWSDTGTEAFFGQGTRLTVV.

The chain uses TRBV5-1 and TRBJ1-1; no firm D call. With 8 bases removed from V and 1 base from J, the gap between germline ends came to 6 bases. This CDR3 is built from 11 residues. The V gene's germline CDR1 is SGHRS and CDR2 YFSETQ. This chain's CDR3 is CASRGNTEAFF. The CDR3 DNA reads as TGCGCCAGTAGAGGGAACACTGAAGCTTTCTTT.

The chain couples TRBV27 to TRBJ2-1; D is possibly TRBD1 (6 bases). The CDR3 consists of 14 residues. The V end lost 3 bases, the J end lost 3 bases, and 9 bases lay between the germline ends. Per germline, CDR1 MNHEY and CDR2 SMNVEV (reference sequence). The CDR3 protein is CASSLVTGYNEQFF. DNA for the CDR3: TGTGCCAGCAGTTTGGTGACAGGCTACAATGAGCAGTTCTTC.

V is TRBV7-2 and J is TRBJ1-5; D is unclear. CDR1 and CDR2 (germline): SGHTA, FQGNSA. The CDR3 runs 16 residues. Between the trimmed V and J ends, which lost 2 bases and 0 bases, there was a span of 11 bases. The CDR3 spells CASSLRPGHSNQPQHF. As DNA, the CDR3 is TGTGCCAGCAGCTTAAGGCCAGGTCATAGCAATCAGCCCCAGCATTTT.

The chain carries TRBV30 and TRBJ1-2; 7 nucleotides align to TRBD1. This CDR3 contains 13 residues. Germline trimming cut 4 bases from V and 4 bases from J; bases unmatched to any gene: 6. Germline V gene sequence: CDR1 GTSNPN, CDR2 SVGIG (reference sequence). CDR3 in amino acids: CAWKTGNFYGYTF. CDR3 nucleotide sequence: TGTGCCTGGAAGACAGGGAACTTCTATGGCTACACCTTC.

The chain combines TRBV2 with TRBJ2-7, with D perhaps TRBD1 (7 bases). With 6 bases removed from V and 1 base from J, the gap between germline ends came to 16 bases. Germline-derived CDR1 and CDR2 are SNHLY and FYNNEI. CDR3 size: 15 residues. CDR3 sequence reads: CASSPEEGASYEQYF. The CDR3 bases are TGTGCCAGCAGCCCGGAGGAGGGGGCGTCCTACGAGCAGTACTTC.

This clone has more than one count but fewer than ten. The chain uses TRBV7-9 and TRBJ2-7, with D maybe TRBD1 (5 bases). CDR1 SEHNR and CDR2 FQNEAQ come from the germline V gene (reference sequence). This CDR3 is built from 16 residues. V was trimmed by 1 base and J by 2 bases, leaving 15 bases between them. This chain's CDR3 is CASSLDQGRVPYEQYF. The CDR3, as DNA: TGTGCCAGCAGCTTAGACCAGGGTCGAGTCCCCTACGAGCAGTACTTC.

CDR3 residues: CASSPRQGAGTEAFF. The CDR3 region has the DNA TGTGCCAGCAGTCCCCGTCAGGGGGCAGGGACTGAAGCTTTCTTT. The J gene is TRBJ1-1, the V gene TRBV6-5; 8 nucleotides match TRBD1. Germline V gene lookup returns CDR1 MNHEY and CDR2 SVGAGI. V gave up 5 bases and J gave up 5 bases; unmatched junction bases: 10. The CDR3 runs 15 residues.

This clone came up once. The chain is built from TRBV6-5 and TRBJ2-1, with 8 bases fitting TRBD1. The germline V gene has CDR1 MNHEY and CDR2 SVGAGI. Trimming removed 6 bases from V and 7 bases from J; junction bases left unmatched: 5. This CDR3 has 13 amino acids. CDR3 sequence (DNA): TGTGCCAGCAGGCAGGGGGCGAGGAATGAGCAGTTCTTC. Amino acids: CASRQGARNEQFF.

This chain joins TRBV11-1 and TRBJ2-7, with TRBD1 identical over 8 bases. The germline gives CDR1 SGHAT, CDR2 FQDESV (reference sequence). The ends lost 0 bases at V and 2 bases at J; junction bases unmatched: 3. This CDR3 contains 15 residues. The CDR3, as DNA: TGTGCCAGCAGCTTAGCAGGACAGGGCGCCTACGAGCAGTACTTC. This gives the protein CASSLAGQGAYEQYF.

The chain couples TRBV5-1 to TRBJ2-7, with a tentative D call TRBD2 (6 bases). CDR1 and CDR2 from the germline V gene are SGHRS and YFSETQ. Deletions cut 8 bases from V and 1 base from J, with 16 bases between. The CDR3 runs to 14 residues. The CDR3 reads CARPSVGGSYEQYF. CDR3 nucleotides: TGCGCCAGACCGTCAGTGGGGGGATCCTACGAGCAGTACTTC.

V is TRBV6-5 and J is TRBJ1-6, with D perhaps matching TRBD1 (6 bases). The CDR3 runs 15 residues. Germline values: CDR1 MNHEY, CDR2 SVGAGI. V lost 5 bases to trimming and J lost 7 bases, with 15 bases between them. The CDR3 sequence: CASSGRAGVNSPLHF. For the CDR3, the DNA is TGTGCCAGCAGTGGCAGAGCAGGGGTAAATTCACCCCTCCACTTT.

The CDR3 DNA follows: TGTGCCATCAGTGATGTGGCCAAGGGGAAAGCTAACTATGGCTACACCTTC. It codes for CAISDVAKGKANYGYTF. V gene TRBV10-3 combines with J gene TRBJ1-2; tentatively, D is TRBD1 (5 bases). Looked up from germline, CDR1 is ENHRY and CDR2 is SYGVKD. Trimming left V 3 bases short and J 0 bases short, with 17 bases between. CDR3 length: 17 amino acids.

The chain carries TRBV18 and TRBJ1-3; maybe TRBD1 (5 bases). V was pared by 8 bases and J by 0 bases, with 11 bases between. Germline V gene lookup returns CDR1 KGHSH and CDR2 LQKENI. This CDR3 comprises 14 residues. Written as DNA, the CDR3 is TGTGCCAGCCGCGACAGTAGCTCTGGAAACACCATATATTTT. Translated, it gives CASRDSSSGNTIYF.

This clone was seen just once. The chain recombines TRBV18 with TRBJ1-3; D is possibly TRBD1 (6 bases). From germline, CDR1 is KGHSH and CDR2 LQKENI. The CDR3 covers 17 residues. V lost 6 bases and J 0 bases, leaving 18 bases between the germline ends. The CDR3: CASSPPLGQHSGNTIYF. CDR3 sequence (DNA): TGTGCCAGCTCCCCTCCCCTAGGACAGCACTCTGGAAACACCATATATTTT.

V gene TRBV6-4 combines with J gene TRBJ2-2, with 7 bases aligning to TRBD1. V lost 4 bases, J lost 1 base, and 6 bases stayed unmatched. The germline gives CDR1 MRHNA, CDR2 SNTAGT. The CDR3 covers 16 residues. As DNA, the CDR3 is TGTGCCAGCAGTGCGAGACAGGGCTTGAACACCGGGGAGCTGTTTTTT. This translates into CASSARQGLNTGELFF.

The V and J genes are TRBV27 and TRBJ1-2; 7 bases are a match to TRBD1. CDR3 size: 13 residues. Trimming took 3 bases from V and 6 from J; bases not matched to a gene: 4. CDR1 and CDR2 (germline): MNHEY, SMNVEV (reference sequence). CDR3 region: CASSFGTGDGYTF. DNA for the CDR3: TGTGCCAGCAGTTTTGGCACAGGGGATGGCTACACCTTC.

The V gene is TRBV21-1, the J gene TRBJ1-3; TRBD1 is the table's D call, not checked against the DNA. TRBV21-1 constitutes a pseudogene. The CDR3 is 18 residues long. The CDR3 nucleotides are TGTGCCAGCAGCAAAGTTGACGGACGGGACACCCCTGGAAACACCATATATTTT. Translation gives CASSKVDGRDTPGNTIYF.